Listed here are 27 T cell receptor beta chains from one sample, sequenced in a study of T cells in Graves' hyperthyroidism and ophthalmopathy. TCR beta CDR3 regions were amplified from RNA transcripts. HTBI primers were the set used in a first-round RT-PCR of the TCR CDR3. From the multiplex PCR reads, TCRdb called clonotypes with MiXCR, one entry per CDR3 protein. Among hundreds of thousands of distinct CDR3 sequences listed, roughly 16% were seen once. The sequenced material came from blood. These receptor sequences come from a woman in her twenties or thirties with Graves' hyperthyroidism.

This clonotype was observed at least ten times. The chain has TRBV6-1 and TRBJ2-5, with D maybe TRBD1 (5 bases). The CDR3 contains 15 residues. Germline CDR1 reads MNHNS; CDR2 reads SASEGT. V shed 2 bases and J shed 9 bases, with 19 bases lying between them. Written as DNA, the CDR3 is TGTGCCAGCAGTGAACAGGGATTCCTAGGATGGGCCCAGTACTTC. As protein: CASSEQGFLGWAQYF.

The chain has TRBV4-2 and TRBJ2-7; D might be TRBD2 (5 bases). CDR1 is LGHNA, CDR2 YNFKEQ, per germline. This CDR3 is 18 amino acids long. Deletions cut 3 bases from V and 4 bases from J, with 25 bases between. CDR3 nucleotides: TGTGCCAGCAGCCAGCGTTTTACCCAACTATCCCGGGGATACGAGCAGTACTTC. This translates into CASSQRFTQLSRGYEQYF.

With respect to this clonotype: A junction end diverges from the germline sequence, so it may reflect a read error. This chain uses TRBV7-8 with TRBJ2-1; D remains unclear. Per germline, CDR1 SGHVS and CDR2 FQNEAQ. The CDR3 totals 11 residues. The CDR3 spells CATGTYSEQFF. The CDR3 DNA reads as TGTGCCACCGGAACCTACAGTGAGCAGTTCTTC.

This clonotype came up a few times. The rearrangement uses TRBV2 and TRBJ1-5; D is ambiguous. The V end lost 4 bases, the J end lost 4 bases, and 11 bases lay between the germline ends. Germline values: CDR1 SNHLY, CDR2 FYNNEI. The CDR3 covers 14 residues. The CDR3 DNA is TGTGCCAGCAGTGGGTGGAGCGAGAATCAGCCCCAGCATTTT. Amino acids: CASSGWSENQPQHF.

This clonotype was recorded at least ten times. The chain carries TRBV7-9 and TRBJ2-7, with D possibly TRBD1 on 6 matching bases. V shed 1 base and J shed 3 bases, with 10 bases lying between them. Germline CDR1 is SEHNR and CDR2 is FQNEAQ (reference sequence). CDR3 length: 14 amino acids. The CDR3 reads CASSLGGPYYEQYF. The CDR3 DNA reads TGTGCCAGCAGCTTAGGGGGGCCTTACTACGAGCAGTACTTC. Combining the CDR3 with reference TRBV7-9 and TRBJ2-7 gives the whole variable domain DTGVSQNPRHKITKRGQNVTFRCDPISEHNRLYWYRQTLGQGPEFLTYFQNEAQLEKSRLLSDRFSAERPKGSFSTLEIQRTEQGDSAMYLCASSLGGPYYEQYFGPGTRLTVT.

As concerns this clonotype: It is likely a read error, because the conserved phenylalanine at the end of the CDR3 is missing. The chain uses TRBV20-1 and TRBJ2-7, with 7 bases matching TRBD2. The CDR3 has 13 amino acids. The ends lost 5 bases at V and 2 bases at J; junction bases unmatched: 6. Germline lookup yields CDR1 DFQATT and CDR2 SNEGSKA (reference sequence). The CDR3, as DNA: TGCAGTGCTGGACCAGCGGGAACCTACGAGCAGTACCTC. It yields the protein CSAGPAGTYEQYL.

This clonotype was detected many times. The CDR3 loop reads CSARDQETQYF. In DNA, the CDR3 is TGCAGTGCTAGAGACCAAGAGACCCAGTACTTC. The chain employs TRBV20-1 and TRBJ2-5; D unclear. Germline V CDR1 and CDR2: DFQATT, SNEGSKA (reference sequence). Between the trimmed V and J ends, which lost 0 bases and 1 base, there was a span of 0 bases. The CDR3 contains 11 residues.

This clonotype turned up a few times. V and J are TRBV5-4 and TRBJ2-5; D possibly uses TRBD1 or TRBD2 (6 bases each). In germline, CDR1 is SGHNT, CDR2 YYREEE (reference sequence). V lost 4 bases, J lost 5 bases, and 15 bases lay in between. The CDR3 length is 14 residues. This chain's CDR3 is CASSPGAAGETQYF. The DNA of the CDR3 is TGTGCCAGCAGCCCGGGGGCGGCCGGGGAGACCCAGTACTTC.

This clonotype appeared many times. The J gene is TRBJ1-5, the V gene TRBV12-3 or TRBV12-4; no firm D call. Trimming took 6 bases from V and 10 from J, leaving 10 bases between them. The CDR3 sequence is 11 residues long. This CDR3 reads CASSPVGPQHF. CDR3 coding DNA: TGTGCCAGCAGCCCCGTGGGACCCCAGCATTTT.

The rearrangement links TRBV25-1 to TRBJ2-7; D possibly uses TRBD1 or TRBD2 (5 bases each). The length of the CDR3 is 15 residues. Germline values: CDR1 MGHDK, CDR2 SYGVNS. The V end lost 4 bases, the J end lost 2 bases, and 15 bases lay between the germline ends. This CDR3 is CASSGRGGPAYEQYF. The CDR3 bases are TGTGCCAGCAGTGGCCGTGGGGGTCCTGCCTACGAGCAGTACTTC.

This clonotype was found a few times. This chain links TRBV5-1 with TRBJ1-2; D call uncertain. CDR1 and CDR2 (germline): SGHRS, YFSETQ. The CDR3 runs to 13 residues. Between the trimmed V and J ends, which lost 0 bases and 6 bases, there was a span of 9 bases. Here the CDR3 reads CASSLVRANGYTF. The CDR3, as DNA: TGCGCCAGCAGCTTGGTAAGGGCAAATGGCTACACCTTC.

The CDR3 coding sequence is TGCGCCAGCAGCCCCTCGGGACTCCTTAAAACCGGGGAGCTGTTTTTT. The encoded protein is CASSPSGLLKTGELFF. This sequence joins TRBV5-1 and TRBJ2-2, with D perhaps TRBD2 (6 bases). Germline lookup yields CDR1 SGHRS and CDR2 YFSETQ. The ends were cut back, 4 bases at V and 5 bases at J, with 18 bases in the middle. This CDR3 is 16 amino acids long.

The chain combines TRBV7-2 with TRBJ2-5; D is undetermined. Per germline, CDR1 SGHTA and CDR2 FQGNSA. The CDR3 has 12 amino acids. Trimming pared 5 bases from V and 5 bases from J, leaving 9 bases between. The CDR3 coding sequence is TGTGCCAGCAGCGCAAGACCGGAGACCCAGTACTTC. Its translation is CASSARPETQYF.

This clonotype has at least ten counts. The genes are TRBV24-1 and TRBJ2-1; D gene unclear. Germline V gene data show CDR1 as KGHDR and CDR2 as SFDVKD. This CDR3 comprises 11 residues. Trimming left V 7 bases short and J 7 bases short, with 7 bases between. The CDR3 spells CATSRDNEQFF. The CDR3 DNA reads TGTGCCACCAGCCGAGATAATGAGCAGTTCTTC.

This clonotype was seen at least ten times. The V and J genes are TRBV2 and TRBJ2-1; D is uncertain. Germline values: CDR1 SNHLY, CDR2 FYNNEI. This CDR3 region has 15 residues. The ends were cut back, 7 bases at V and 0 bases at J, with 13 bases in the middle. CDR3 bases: TGTGCCAGCACCGAGGTGCAGTACTCCTACAATGAGCAGTTCTTC. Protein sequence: CASTEVQYSYNEQFF.

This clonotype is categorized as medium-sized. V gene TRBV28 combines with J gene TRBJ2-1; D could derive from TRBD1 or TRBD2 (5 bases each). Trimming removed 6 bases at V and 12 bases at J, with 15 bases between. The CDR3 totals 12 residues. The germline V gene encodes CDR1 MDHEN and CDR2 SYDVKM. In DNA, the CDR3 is TGTGCCAGCAGGCTGATCGATGGGGGGCAGTTCTTC. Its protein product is CASRLIDGGQFF.

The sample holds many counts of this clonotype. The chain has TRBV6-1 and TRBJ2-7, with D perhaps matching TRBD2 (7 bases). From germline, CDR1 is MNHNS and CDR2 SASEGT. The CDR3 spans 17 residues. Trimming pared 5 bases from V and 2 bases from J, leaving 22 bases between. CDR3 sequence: CASSYRDAGVFPYEQYF. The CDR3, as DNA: TGTGCCAGCAGTTACAGGGATGCGGGGGTTTTTCCCTACGAGCAGTACTTC.

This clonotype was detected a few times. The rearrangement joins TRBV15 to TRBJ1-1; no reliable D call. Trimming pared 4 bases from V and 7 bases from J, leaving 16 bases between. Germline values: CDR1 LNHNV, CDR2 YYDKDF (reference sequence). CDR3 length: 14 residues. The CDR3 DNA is TGTGCCACCAGCACGAGTGGGGTTCCGATTGAAGCTTTCTTT. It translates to CATSTSGVPIEAFF.

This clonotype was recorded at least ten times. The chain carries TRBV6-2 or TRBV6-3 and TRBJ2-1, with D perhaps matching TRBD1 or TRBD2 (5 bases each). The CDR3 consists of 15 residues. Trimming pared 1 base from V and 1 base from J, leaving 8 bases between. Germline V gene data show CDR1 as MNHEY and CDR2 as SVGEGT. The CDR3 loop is CASSYLGESYNEQFF. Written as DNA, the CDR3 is TGTGCCAGCAGTTACTTAGGGGAGTCCTACAATGAGCAGTTCTTC.

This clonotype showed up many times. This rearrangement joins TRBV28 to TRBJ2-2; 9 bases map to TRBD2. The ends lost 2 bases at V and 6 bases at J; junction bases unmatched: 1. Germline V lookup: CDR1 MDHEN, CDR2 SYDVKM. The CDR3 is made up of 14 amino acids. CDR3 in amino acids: CASSLLAGSGELFF. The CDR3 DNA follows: TGTGCCAGCAGTTTACTAGCGGGGTCCGGGGAGCTGTTTTTT.

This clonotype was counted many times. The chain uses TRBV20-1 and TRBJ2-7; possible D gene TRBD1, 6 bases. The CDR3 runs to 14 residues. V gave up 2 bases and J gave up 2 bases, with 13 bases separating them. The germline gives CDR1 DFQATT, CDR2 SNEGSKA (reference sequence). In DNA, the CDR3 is TGCAGTGCTAGAAACGGCAGGGGAGCCTACGAGCAGTACTTC. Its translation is CSARNGRGAYEQYF.

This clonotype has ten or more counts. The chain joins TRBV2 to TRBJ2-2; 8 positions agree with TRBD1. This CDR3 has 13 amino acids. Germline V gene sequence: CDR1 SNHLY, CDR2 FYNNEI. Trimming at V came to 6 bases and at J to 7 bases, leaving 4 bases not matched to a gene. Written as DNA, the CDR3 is TGTGCCAGCAGGGACAGGGCGAGCGGGGAGCTGTTTTTT. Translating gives CASRDRASGELFF.

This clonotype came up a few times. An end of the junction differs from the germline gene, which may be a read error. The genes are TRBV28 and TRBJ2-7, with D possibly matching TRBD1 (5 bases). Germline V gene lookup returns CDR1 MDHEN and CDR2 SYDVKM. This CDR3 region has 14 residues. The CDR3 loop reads CASSLQGGSSEQYF. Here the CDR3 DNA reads TGTGCCAGCAGTTTACAGGGTGGATCCTCCGAGCAGTACTTC. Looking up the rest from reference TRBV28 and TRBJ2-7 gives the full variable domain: DVKVTQSSRYLVKRTGEKVFLECVQDMDHENMFWYRQDPGLGLRLIYFSYDVKMKEKGDIPEGYSVSREKKERFSLILESASTNQTSMYLCASSLQGGSSEQYFGPGTRLTVT.

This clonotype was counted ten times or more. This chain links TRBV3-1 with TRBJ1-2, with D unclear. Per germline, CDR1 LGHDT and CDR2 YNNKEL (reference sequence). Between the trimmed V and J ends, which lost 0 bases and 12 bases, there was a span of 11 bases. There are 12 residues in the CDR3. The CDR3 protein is CASSQDQHKNTF. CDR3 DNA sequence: TGTGCCAGCAGCCAAGATCAACACAAAAACACCTTC.

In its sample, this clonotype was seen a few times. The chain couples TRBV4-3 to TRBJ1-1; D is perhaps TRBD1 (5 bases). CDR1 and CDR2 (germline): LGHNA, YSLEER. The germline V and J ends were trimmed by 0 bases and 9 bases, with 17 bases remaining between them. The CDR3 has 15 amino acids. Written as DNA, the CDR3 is TGCGCCAGCAGCCAAGATCGGGGACCAGGCAATAAAGCTTTCTTT. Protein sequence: CASSQDRGPGNKAFF.

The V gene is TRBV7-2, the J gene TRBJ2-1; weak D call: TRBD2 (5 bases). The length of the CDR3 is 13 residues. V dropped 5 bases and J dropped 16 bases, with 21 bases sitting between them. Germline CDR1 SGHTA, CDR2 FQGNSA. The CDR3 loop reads CASSPASKQSHFF. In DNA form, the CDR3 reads TGTGCCAGCAGCCCCGCTAGCAAGCAGTCGCACTTCTTC.

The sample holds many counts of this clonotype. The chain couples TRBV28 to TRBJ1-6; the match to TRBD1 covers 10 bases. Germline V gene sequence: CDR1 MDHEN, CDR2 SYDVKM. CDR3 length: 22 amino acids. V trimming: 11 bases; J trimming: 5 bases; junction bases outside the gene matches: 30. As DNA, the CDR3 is TGTGCCCGGGGATGTGGGACAGGGGAATTTACCTTACTCAAAAGGAATAATTCACCCCTCCACTTT. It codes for CARGCGTGEFTLLKRNNSPLHF.